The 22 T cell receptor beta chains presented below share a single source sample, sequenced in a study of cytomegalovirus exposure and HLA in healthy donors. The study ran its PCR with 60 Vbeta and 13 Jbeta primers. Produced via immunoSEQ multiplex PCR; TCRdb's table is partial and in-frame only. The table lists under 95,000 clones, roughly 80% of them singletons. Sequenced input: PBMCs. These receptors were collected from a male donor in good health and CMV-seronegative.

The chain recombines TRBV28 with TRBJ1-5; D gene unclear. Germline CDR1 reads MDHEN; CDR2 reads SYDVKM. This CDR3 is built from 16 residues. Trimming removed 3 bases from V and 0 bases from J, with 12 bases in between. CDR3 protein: CASSFYRQASNQPQHF. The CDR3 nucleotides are TGTGCCAGCAGTTTTTACCGCCAGGCTAGCAATCAGCCCCAGCATTTT.

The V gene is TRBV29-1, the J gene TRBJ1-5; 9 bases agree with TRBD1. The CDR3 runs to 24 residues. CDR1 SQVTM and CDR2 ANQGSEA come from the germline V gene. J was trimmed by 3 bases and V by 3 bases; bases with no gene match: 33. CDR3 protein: CSVEGTGRRLTPFRKVLDNQPQHF. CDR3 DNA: TGCAGCGTTGAGGGGACAGGGAGGCGCCTTACCCCTTTTCGGAAAGTCTTAGACAATCAGCCCCAGCATTTT.

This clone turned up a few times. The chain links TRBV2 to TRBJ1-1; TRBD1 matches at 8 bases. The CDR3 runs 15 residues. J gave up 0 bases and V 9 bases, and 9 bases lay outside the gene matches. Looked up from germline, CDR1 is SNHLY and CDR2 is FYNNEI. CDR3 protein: CASTGTGFMNTEAFF. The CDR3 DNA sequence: TGTGCCAGTACCGGGACAGGATTTATGAACACTGAAGCTTTCTTT. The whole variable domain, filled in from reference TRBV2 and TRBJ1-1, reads EPEVTQTPSHQVTQMGQEVILRCVPISNHLYFYWYRQILGQKVEFLVSFYNNEISEKSEIFDDQFSVERPDGSNFTLKIRSTKLEDSAMYFCASTGTGFMNTEAFFGQGTRLTVV.

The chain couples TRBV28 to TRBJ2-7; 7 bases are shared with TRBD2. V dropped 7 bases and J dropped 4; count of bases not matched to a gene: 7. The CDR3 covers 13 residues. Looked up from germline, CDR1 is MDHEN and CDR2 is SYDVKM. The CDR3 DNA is TGTGCCAGCATGCGCGGGAGAGTTTACGAGCAGTACTTC. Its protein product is CASMRGRVYEQYF.

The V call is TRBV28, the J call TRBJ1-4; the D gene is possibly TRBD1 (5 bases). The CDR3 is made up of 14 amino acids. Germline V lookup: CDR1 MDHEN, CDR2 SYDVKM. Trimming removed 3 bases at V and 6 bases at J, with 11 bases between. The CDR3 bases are TGTGCCAGCAGTTTTGACAGTGATTATGAAAAACTGTTTTTT. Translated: CASSFDSDYEKLFF.

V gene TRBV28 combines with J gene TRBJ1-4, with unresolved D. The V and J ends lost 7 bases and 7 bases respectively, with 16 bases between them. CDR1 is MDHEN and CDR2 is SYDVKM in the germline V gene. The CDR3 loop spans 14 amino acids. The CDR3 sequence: CASTPLPRGEKLFF. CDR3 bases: TGTGCCAGCACCCCCCTCCCGCGGGGTGAAAAACTGTTTTTT.

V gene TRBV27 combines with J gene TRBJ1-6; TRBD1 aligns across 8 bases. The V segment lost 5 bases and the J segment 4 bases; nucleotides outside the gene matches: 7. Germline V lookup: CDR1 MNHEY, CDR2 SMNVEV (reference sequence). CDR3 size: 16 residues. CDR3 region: CASSAYRGGYNSPLHF. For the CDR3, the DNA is TGTGCCAGCAGTGCGTACAGGGGGGGTTATAATTCACCCCTCCACTTT.

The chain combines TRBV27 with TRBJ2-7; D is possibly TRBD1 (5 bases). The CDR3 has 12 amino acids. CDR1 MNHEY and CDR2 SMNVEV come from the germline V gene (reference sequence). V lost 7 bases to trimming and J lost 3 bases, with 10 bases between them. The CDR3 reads CASMDINYEQYF. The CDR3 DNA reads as TGTGCCAGCATGGACATTAACTACGAGCAGTACTTC.

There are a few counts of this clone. Here the CDR3 DNA reads TGCGCCAGCAGCTTGGGGACAGTGAACACTGAAGCTTTCTTT. Amino acid sequence: CASSLGTVNTEAFF. The chain recombines TRBV5-1 with TRBJ1-1, with TRBD1 as a possible D gene (6 bases). V was pared by 0 bases and J by 0 bases, with 6 bases between. The CDR3 is 14 amino acids. CDR1 is SGHRS and CDR2 is YFSETQ in the germline V gene.

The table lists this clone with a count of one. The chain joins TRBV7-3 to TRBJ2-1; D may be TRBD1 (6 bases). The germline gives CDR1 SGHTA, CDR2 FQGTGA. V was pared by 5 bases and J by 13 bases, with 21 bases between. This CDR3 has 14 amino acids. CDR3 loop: CASSPSVGGRGQFF. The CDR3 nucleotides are TGTGCCAGCAGCCCAAGCGTCGGAGGCAGGGGACAGTTCTTC. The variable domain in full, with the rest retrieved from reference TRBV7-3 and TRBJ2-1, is GAGVSQTPSNKVTEKGKYVELRCDPISGHTALYWYRQSLGQGPEFLIYFQGTGAADDSGLPNDRFFAVRPEGSVSTLKIQRTERGDSAVYLCASSPSVGGRGQFFGPGTRLTVL.

The CDR3 reads CASSPRDRVGTDTQYF. CDR3 nucleotides: TGTGCCAGCAGCCCGCGGGACAGGGTAGGCACAGATACGCAGTATTTT. V usage is TRBV14 and J usage is TRBJ2-3; TRBD1 aligns across 9 bases. This CDR3 has 16 residues. J gave up 1 base and V 4 bases, and 6 bases lay outside the gene matches. Germline V CDR1 and CDR2: SGHDN, FVKESK.

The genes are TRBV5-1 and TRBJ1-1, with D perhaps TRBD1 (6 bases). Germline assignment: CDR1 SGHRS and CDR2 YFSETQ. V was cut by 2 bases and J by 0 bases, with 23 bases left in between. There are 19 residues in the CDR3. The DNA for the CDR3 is TGCGCCAGCAGCTTCGGACTGGACAGAAACTTAAACATGAACACTGAAGCTTTCTTT. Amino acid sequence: CASSFGLDRNLNMNTEAFF.

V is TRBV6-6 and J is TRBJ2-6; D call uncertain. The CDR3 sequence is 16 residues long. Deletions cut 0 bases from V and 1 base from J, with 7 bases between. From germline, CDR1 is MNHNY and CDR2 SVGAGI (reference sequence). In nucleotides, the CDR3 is TGTGCCAGCAGTTACTCGGAGCAATCTGGGGCCAACGTCCTGACTTTC. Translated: CASSYSEQSGANVLTF.

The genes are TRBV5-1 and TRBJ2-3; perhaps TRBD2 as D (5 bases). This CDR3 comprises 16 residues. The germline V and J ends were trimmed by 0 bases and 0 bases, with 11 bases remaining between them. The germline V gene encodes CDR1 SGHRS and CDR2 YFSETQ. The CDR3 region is CASSLEGRTSTDTQYF. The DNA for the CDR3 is TGCGCCAGCAGCTTGGAAGGCAGGACTAGCACAGATACGCAGTATTTT.

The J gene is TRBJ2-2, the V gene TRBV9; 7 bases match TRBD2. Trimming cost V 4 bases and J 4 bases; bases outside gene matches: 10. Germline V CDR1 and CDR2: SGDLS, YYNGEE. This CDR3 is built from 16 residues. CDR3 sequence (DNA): TGTGCCAGCAGCCCCCGCCTAGCGGAGAGCACCGGGGAGCTGTTTTTT. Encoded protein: CASSPRLAESTGELFF.

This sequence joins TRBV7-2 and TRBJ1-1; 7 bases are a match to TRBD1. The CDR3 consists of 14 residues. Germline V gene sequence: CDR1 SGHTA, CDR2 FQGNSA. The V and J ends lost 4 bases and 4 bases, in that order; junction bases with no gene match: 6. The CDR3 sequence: CASSYGRGPTEAFF. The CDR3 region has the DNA TGTGCCAGCAGCTACGGAAGGGGGCCCACTGAAGCTTTCTTT.

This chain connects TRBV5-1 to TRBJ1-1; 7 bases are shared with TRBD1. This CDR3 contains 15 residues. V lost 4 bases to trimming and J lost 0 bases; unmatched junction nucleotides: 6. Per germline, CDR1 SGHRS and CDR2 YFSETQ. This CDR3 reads CASSPRDRVNTEAFF. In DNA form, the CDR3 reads TGCGCCAGCAGCCCGAGAGACAGGGTGAACACTGAAGCTTTCTTT.

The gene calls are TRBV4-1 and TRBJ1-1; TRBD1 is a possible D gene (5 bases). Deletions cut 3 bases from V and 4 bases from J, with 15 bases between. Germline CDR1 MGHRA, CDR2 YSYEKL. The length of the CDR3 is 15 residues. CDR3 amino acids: CASSHPRGEGTEAFF. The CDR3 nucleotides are TGCGCCAGCAGCCATCCTCGAGGGGAGGGCACTGAAGCTTTCTTT.

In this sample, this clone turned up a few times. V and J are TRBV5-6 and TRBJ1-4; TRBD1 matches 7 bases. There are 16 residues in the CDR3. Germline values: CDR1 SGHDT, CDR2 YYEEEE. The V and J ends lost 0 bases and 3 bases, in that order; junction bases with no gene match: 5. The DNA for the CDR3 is TGTGCCAGCAGCTTGGCGGGTGGGACAGCTAATGAAAAACTGTTTTTT. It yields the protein CASSLAGGTANEKLFF.

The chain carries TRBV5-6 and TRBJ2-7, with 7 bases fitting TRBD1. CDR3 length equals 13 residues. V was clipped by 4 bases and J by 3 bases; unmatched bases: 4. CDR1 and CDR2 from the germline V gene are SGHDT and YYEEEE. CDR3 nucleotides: TGTGCCAGCAGCCTGGACAGGCACTACGAGCAGTACTTC. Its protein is CASSLDRHYEQYF.

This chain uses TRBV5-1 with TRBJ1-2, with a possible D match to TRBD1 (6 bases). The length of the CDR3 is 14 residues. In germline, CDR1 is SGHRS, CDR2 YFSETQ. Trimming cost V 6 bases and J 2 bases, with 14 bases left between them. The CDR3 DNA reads TGCGCCAGCAACGACCCAGGGGCGAACTATGGCTACACCTTC. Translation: CASNDPGANYGYTF.

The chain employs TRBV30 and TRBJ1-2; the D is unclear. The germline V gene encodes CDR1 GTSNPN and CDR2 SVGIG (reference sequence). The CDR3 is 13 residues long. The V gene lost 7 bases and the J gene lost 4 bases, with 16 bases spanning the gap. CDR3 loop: CASLTLEGYGYTF. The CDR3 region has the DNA TGTGCCTCGTTGACTCTGGAAGGCTATGGCTACACCTTC.